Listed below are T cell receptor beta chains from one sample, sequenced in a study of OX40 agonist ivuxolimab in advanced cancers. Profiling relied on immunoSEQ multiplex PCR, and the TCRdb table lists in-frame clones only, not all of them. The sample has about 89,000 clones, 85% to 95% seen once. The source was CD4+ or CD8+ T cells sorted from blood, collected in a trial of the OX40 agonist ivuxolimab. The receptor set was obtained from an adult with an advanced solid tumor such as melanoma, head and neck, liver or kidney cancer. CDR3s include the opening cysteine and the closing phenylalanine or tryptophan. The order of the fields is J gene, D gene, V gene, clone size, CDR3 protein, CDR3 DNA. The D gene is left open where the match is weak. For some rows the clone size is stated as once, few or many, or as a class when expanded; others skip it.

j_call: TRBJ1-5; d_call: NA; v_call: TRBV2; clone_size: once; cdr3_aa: CASSPRGGSNQPQHF; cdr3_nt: TGTGCCAGCAGTCCCCGGGGGGGGAGCAATCAGCCCCAGCATTTT
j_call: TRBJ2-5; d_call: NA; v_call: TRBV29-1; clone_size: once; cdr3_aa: CSAASRETQYF; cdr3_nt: TGCAGCGCGGCCAGTAGAGAGACCCAGTACTTC
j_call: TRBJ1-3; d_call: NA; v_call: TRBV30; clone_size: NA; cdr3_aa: CAWSLERGGNTIYF; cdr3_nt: TGTGCCTGGAGTTTGGAAAGAGGTGGAAACACCATATATTTT
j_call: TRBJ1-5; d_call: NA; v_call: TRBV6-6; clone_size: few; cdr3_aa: CASSAYSNQPQHF; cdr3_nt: TGTGCCAGCAGTGCCTATAGCAATCAGCCCCAGCATTTT
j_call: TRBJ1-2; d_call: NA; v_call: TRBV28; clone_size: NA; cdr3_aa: CASSFTLEGGYTF; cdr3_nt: TGTGCCAGCAGTTTTACCTTAGAGGGTGGCTACACCTTC
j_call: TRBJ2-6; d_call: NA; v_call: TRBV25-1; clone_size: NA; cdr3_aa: CASTGANVLTF; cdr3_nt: TGTGCCAGCACCGGGGCCAACGTCCTGACTTTC
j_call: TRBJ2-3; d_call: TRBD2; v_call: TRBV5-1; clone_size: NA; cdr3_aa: CASSFVAGGPPTDTQYF; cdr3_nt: TGCGCCAGCAGCTTCGTCGCGGGGGGCCCTCCCACAGATACGCAGTATTTT
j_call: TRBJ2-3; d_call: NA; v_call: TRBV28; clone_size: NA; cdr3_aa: CASSRGLDGDTQYF; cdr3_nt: TGTGCCAGCAGTAGGGGACTTGACGGGGATACGCAGTATTTT
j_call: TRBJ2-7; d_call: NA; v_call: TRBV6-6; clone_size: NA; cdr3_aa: CVSMDWGRSYEQYF; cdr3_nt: TGTGTCAGCATGGACTGGGGCCGCTCCTACGAGCAGTACTTC
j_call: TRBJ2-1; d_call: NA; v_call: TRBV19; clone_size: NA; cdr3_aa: CASSLSSYNEQFF; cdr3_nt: TGTGCCAGTTCACTGAGCTCCTACAATGAGCAGTTCTTC
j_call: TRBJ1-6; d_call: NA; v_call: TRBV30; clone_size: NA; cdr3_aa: CAWRNGDSPPLHF; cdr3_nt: TGTGCCTGGAGAAATGGCGACAGCCCACCCCTCCACTTT
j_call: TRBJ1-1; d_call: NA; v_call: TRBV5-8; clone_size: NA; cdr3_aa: CASRIRDMRFSFRLNTEAFF; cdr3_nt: TGTGCCAGCAGGATTCGGGACATGCGTTTTAGCTTTAGATTGAACACTGAAGCTTTCTTT
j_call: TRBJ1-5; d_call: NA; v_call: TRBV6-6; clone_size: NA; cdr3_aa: CASSRGGNQPQHF; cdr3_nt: TGTGCCAGCAGCAGGGGAGGCAATCAGCCCCAGCATTTT
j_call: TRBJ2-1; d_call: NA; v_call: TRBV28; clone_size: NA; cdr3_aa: CASRGRAYNEQFF; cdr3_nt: TGTGCCAGCAGGGGGCGCGCCTACAATGAGCAGTTCTTC
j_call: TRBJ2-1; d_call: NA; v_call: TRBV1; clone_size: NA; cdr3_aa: CTSSHQRRHDEQFF; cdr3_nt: TGCACCAGCAGCCACCAGCGGAGACACGATGAGCAGTTCTTC
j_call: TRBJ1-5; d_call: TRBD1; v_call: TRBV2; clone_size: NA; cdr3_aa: CASRGQNNQPQHF; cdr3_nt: TGTGCCAGCAGGGGACAGAATAATCAGCCCCAGCATTTT
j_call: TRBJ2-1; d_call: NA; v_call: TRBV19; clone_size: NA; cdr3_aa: CASSLRDLYNEQFF; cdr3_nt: TGTGCCAGTAGTCTCCGGGACTTATACAATGAGCAGTTCTTC
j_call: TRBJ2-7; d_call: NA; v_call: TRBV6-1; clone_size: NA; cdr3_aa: CASSVKGEDEQYF; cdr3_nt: TGTGCCAGCAGTGTCAAAGGAGAGGACGAGCAGTACTTC
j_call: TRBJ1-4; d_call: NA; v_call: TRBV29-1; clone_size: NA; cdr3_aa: CSVALGTVPGPNEKLFF; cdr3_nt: TGCAGCGTTGCCCTGGGGACGGTCCCGGGGCCCAATGAAAAACTGTTTTTT
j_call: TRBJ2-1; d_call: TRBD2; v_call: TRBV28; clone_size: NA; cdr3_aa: CASSSGPGLAARNEQFF; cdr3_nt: TGTGCCAGCAGTTCCGGCCCGGGACTAGCGGCACGCAATGAGCAGTTCTTC
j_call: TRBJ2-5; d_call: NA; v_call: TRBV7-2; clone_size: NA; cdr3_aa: CASSFSLEETQYF; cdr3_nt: TGTGCCAGCAGCTTTTCCCTCGAAGAGACCCAGTACTTC
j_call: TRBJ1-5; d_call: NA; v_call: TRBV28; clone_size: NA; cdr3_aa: CASSLMTQPQHF; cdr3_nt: TGTGCCAGCAGTTTAATGACTCAGCCCCAGCATTTT
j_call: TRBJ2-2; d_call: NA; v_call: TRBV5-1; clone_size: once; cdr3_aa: CASSFPPGGADTGELFF; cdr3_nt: TGCGCCAGCAGCTTTCCACCAGGGGGGGCGGACACCGGGGAGCTGTTTTTT
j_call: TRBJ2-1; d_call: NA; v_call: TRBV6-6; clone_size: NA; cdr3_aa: CASSLGTPTYNEQFF; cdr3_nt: TGTGCCAGCAGTCTCGGGACACCAACCTACAATGAGCAGTTCTTC
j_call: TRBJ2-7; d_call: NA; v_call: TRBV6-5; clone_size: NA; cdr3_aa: CASSYSQAYPYEQYF; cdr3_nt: TGTGCCAGCAGTTACTCGCAAGCGTACCCCTACGAGCAGTACTTC
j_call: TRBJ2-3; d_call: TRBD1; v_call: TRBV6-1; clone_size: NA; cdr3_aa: CASSGQGFSGDTQYF; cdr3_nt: TGTGCCAGCAGCGGACAGGGTTTTTCGGGAGATACGCAGTATTTT
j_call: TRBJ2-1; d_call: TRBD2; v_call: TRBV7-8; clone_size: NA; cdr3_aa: CASSFIAAGEEDEQFF; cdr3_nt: TGTGCCAGCAGCTTTATAGCGGCGGGAGAGGAAGATGAGCAGTTCTTC
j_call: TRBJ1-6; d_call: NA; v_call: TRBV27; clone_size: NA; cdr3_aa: CASSSRAYNSPLHF; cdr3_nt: TGTGCCAGCAGTTCTAGGGCCTATAATTCACCCCTCCACTTT